This is a list of T cell receptor beta chains from one sample in a study of human T cells and chemical hapten exposure. TCRdb itself ran the RACE reads through MiXCR, one entry per CDR3 protein. The top ten clones hold roughly 2.5% of a sample with 90,000 to 110,000 distinct CDR3 sequences, less than 45% of them seen once. The sequencing used whole blood, collected in connection with sensitization to the hapten diphenylcyclopropenone (DPC). The receptor set was obtained from a man between 40 and 49 years old with alopecia areata. Some clones in this sample may be carry-over from other donors' samples. The CDR3 runs from the conserved cysteine through the conserved F or W.

J gene	V gene	CDR3 protein
TRBJ1-2	TRBV29-1	CSVNRGTGGYTF
TRBJ1-1	TRBV6-2/TRBV6-3	CASNHGSTEAFF
TRBJ2-5	TRBV12-3/TRBV12-4	CASSFEGAETQYF
TRBJ2-2	TRBV24-1	CATSDPDRGRMTGELFF
TRBJ2-3	TRBV5-4	CASSPYSEDTQYF
TRBJ2-7	TRBV19	CASSINLGIYEQYF
TRBJ2-3	TRBV30	CAWREAGGSTDTQYF
TRBJ1-1	TRBV4-1	CASSQALLSEAFF
TRBJ1-4	TRBV29-1	CSATGVLNEKLFF
TRBJ2-3	TRBV3-1	CASRGSTDTQYF
TRBJ2-3	TRBV14	CASRLAGARDTQYF
TRBJ2-3	TRBV10-3	CAISELAGAGDTQYF
TRBJ2-3	TRBV7-2	CASSFRSSSEDTQYF
TRBJ2-6	TRBV6-2/TRBV6-3	CASSPTTGPGANVLTF
TRBJ1-5	TRBV20-1	CSATQGVQPQHF
TRBJ2-3	TRBV29-1	CSVVSQFNTDTQYF
TRBJ1-5	TRBV10-3	CAISEDRLYSNQPQHF
TRBJ2-7	TRBV6-5	CASSRRADYSEQYF
TRBJ1-1	TRBV10-3	CAISEHGGQTEAFF
TRBJ2-5	TRBV5-1	CASSPVGKETQYF
TRBJ1-5	TRBV6-4	CASSPAPSPSPQHF
TRBJ1-2	TRBV12-3/TRBV12-4	CASSLRVRADYGYTF
TRBJ2-6	TRBV9	CASRLGNSGANVLTF
TRBJ2-2	TRBV7-2	CASSLASLAGVGTGELFF
TRBJ2-3	TRBV7-8	CASSLGGTSGPDTQYF
TRBJ2-2	TRBV12-3/TRBV12-4	CASRSSSPSNTGELFF
TRBJ1-1	TRBV29-1	CSVEDPARGTEAFF
TRBJ2-1	TRBV20-1	CSVTSGLNEQFF
TRBJ2-3	TRBV20-1	CSARSPTDTQYF
TRBJ2-3	TRBV4-3	CASSQELGHAGDTQYF
TRBJ2-6	TRBV6-2/TRBV6-3	CASLRVGSGANVLTF
TRBJ2-1	TRBV20-1	CSARDQGGGLYWEQFF
TRBJ1-5	TRBV5-1	CASSSGLRDRGPYSNQPQHF
TRBJ2-4	TRBV7-2	CASSFRTPSPNIQYF
TRBJ2-7	TRBV29-1	CSVEDEFSGRYEQYF
TRBJ2-1	TRBV20-1	CSARDGTSMPFF
TRBJ1-1	TRBV10-3	CAISAGVRDTEAFF
TRBJ1-2	TRBV6-5	CASSYSRQGRGYTF
TRBJ2-7	TRBV25-1	CATLQGAFEQYF
TRBJ1-3	TRBV27	CASSPRHGLEDTIYF
TRBJ2-7	TRBV20-1	CSARSPGRGLYEQYF